These 26 T cell receptor beta chains share one sample of origin, sequenced in a study of blood T cell repertoires in COVID-19. The repertoire was sequenced with immunoSEQ multiplex PCR; TCRdb's copy has only in-frame clones and lacks some. Among about 140,000 clones listed, around nine tenths were seen once. Sequences were obtained from peripheral blood. These receptor sequences come from a woman aged 50 to 60 with active or convalescent COVID-19.

The rearrangement links TRBV4-1 to TRBJ2-7, with TRBD1 matching 8 bases. Trimming cost V 0 bases and J 0 bases; bases outside gene matches: 4. The CDR3 has 16 amino acids. CDR1 MGHRA and CDR2 YSYEKL come from the germline V gene. The DNA of the CDR3 is TGCGCCAGCAGCCAAGACGGACAGGGAGACTCCTACGAGCAGTACTTC. This translates into CASSQDGQGDSYEQYF.

Only one count was recorded for this clone. V gene TRBV27 combines with J gene TRBJ2-7; 11 bases map to TRBD2. The CDR3 consists of 15 residues. The V gene's germline CDR1 is MNHEY and CDR2 SMNVEV (reference sequence). V was pared by 3 bases and J by 3 bases, with 4 bases of the junction left unmatched. CDR3 region: CASSFRGLADYEQYF. The CDR3 nucleotides are TGTGCCAGCAGTTTCCGGGGACTAGCGGACTACGAGCAGTACTTC.

V usage is TRBV27 and J usage is TRBJ2-4; 8 nucleotides match TRBD2. This CDR3 spans 15 amino acids. The V gene's germline CDR1 is MNHEY and CDR2 SMNVEV (reference sequence). The ends lost 5 bases at V and 6 bases at J; junction bases unmatched: 9. In DNA, the CDR3 is TGTGCCAGCAGTGCTCGCCCCGGGAGGGGAAACATTCAGTACTTC. Amino acids: CASSARPGRGNIQYF.

The chain carries TRBV27 and TRBJ2-1; 9 bases agree with TRBD2. The junction had 6 bases not matched to a gene; V was cut back by 1 base and J by 8 bases. Germline CDR1 reads MNHEY; CDR2 reads SMNVEV (reference sequence). The CDR3 has 15 amino acids. The CDR3 spells CASSLWPSGIYEQFF. Here the CDR3 DNA reads TGTGCCAGCAGTTTATGGCCTAGCGGGATCTATGAGCAGTTCTTC.

The chain couples TRBV28 to TRBJ1-1, with a tentative D call TRBD1 (6 bases). V lost 6 bases and J 2 bases, leaving 16 bases between the germline ends. This CDR3 comprises 15 residues. Germline loops: CDR1 MDHEN, CDR2 SYDVKM. As DNA, the CDR3 is TGTGCCAGCAGGTTACCACAGGGCAGCAACACTGAAGCTTTCTTT. Its protein is CASRLPQGSNTEAFF.

V gene TRBV19 combines with J gene TRBJ1-1; D remains unclear. V was pared by 2 bases and J by 1 base, with 5 bases between. The CDR3 consists of 13 residues. The germline V gene has CDR1 LNHDA and CDR2 SQIVND (reference sequence). The CDR3 reads CASSISRNTEAFF. The CDR3 region has the DNA TGTGCCAGTAGTATATCCAGGAACACTGAAGCTTTCTTT.

The rearrangement uses TRBV6-1 and TRBJ1-3; D is undetermined. The germline V and J ends were trimmed by 0 bases and 5 bases, with 11 bases remaining between them. CDR1 is MNHNS and CDR2 is SASEGT in the germline V gene. The CDR3 has 15 amino acids. Written as DNA, the CDR3 is TGTGCCAGCAGTGAAGCGGAATACAGCAGAAACACCATATATTTT. This sequence encodes CASSEAEYSRNTIYF.

This clone was detected a few times. The chain carries TRBV28 and TRBJ1-2; D unresolved. The CDR3 contains 15 residues. The V gene lost 2 bases and the J gene lost 2 bases, with 12 bases spanning the gap. Germline CDR1 is MDHEN and CDR2 is SYDVKM. CDR3 protein: CASSLNGGPNYGYTF. CDR3 nucleotides: TGTGCCAGCAGTTTAAATGGAGGGCCCAACTATGGCTACACCTTC.

The rearrangement links TRBV10-3 to TRBJ1-6, with 9 bases aligning to TRBD1. The length of the CDR3 is 14 residues. V gave up 5 bases and J gave up 6 bases; unmatched junction bases: 2. Per the germline V gene, CDR1 is ENHRY and CDR2 is SYGVKD. CDR3 region: CAISLDRGNSPLHF. CDR3 coding DNA: TGTGCCATCAGTTTGGACAGGGGTAATTCACCCCTCCACTTT.

V and J are TRBV12-3 or TRBV12-4 and TRBJ1-5, with D maybe TRBD1 (6 bases). This CDR3 region has 13 residues. V was clipped by 6 bases and J by 7 bases, with 13 bases between them. The CDR3 nucleotides read TGTGCCAGCAGCAGACAGGAGAGGCAGCCCCAGCATTTT. This sequence encodes CASSRQERQPQHF.

This sequence joins TRBV10-3 and TRBJ2-2; TRBD2 matches 10 bases. The germline V gene encodes CDR1 ENHRY and CDR2 SYGVKD. With V trimmed by 6 bases and J by 4 bases, 8 bases remained unmatched. The CDR3 contains 16 residues. The CDR3 region has the DNA TGTGCCATCAGCAGCGCTAGCGGGAGTACCACCGGGGAGCTGTTTTTT. This sequence encodes CAISSASGSTTGELFF.

The chain couples TRBV28 to TRBJ1-2; 9 bases match TRBD1. CDR1 is MDHEN, CDR2 SYDVKM, per germline. The junction had 7 bases not matched to a gene; V was cut back by 4 bases and J by 4 bases. The CDR3 extends over 15 amino acids. Here the CDR3 reads CASSYGTGIGYGYTF. CDR3 in DNA: TGTGCCAGCAGTTACGGGACAGGGATCGGCTATGGCTACACCTTC.

This chain uses TRBV3-1 (or the pseudogene TRBV3-2) with TRBJ2-1, with D unresolved. CDR3 size: 16 residues. Germline V gene data show CDR1 as LGHDT and CDR2 as YNNKEL (reference sequence). V lost 5 bases to trimming and J lost 6 bases, with 20 bases between them. This CDR3 reads CASSNLLRLAGNEQFF. CDR3 in DNA: TGTGCCAGCAGCAACCTATTAAGACTCGCCGGCAATGAGCAGTTCTTC.

This clone was picked up one time. V gene TRBV6-5 combines with J gene TRBJ1-1; D may be TRBD1 (6 bases). Germline V lookup: CDR1 MNHEY, CDR2 SVGAGI. This CDR3 is built from 14 residues. Trimming took 7 bases from V and 5 from J, leaving 17 bases between them. The CDR3 DNA follows: TGTGCCAGCACCCCGGGGGGGGCGCTTACTGAAGCTTTCTTT. This sequence encodes CASTPGGALTEAFF.

J is TRBJ2-3 and V is TRBV5-1; 7 bases map to TRBD2. Germline V gene sequence: CDR1 SGHRS, CDR2 YFSETQ. After removal of 6 bases from V and 1 base from J, the junction contained 5 bases not matched to a gene. The CDR3 is 14 amino acids. CDR3 region: CASNEGGGTDTQYF. Written as DNA, the CDR3 is TGCGCCAGCAACGAGGGAGGGGGCACAGATACGCAGTATTTT.

The J gene is TRBJ2-7, the V gene TRBV7-9; the D gene is possibly TRBD1 (5 bases). Trimming took off 5 bases at V and 2 bases at J, with 16 bases between the two ends. Germline CDR1 reads SEHNR; CDR2 reads FQNEAQ (reference sequence). This CDR3 region has 15 residues. The CDR3 DNA reads as TGTGCCAGCAGCGGTCCAAAGGACAAGACCTACGAGCAGTACTTC. Encoded protein: CASSGPKDKTYEQYF.

This clone was picked up a small number of times. The chain recombines TRBV6-4 with TRBJ1-6; D not certain. This CDR3 contains 14 residues. The ends were cut back, 3 bases at V and 7 bases at J, with 10 bases in the middle. Per germline, CDR1 MRHNA and CDR2 SNTAGT. The CDR3 is CASSESPGNSPLHF. The CDR3 DNA reads as TGTGCCAGCAGTGAGTCTCCGGGGAATTCACCCCTCCACTTT.

This clone came up once. The gene calls are TRBV14 and TRBJ1-3; no firm D call. The germline CDR1 and CDR2 sequences are SGHDN and FVKESK. Trimming pared 1 base from V and 0 bases from J, leaving 10 bases between. This CDR3 has 16 residues. CDR3 sequence: CASSQAATSSGNTIYF. The CDR3 DNA follows: TGTGCCAGCAGCCAAGCCGCAACCAGCTCTGGAAACACCATATATTTT.

The chain links TRBV7-9 to TRBJ1-6, with 7 positions matching TRBD1. In germline, CDR1 is SEHNR, CDR2 FQNEAQ (reference sequence). The CDR3 loop spans 15 amino acids. J lost 8 bases, V lost 6 bases, and 10 bases had no gene match. CDR3 protein: CASREAGTVDSPLHF. The CDR3 nucleotides read TGTGCCAGCAGGGAAGCCGGGACAGTAGATTCACCCCTCCACTTT.

This chain connects TRBV11-2 to TRBJ1-1, with TRBD1 matching over 11 bases. Unmatched junction bases numbered 9, after V lost 5 bases and J lost 1 base. The CDR3 extends over 17 amino acids. Germline lookup yields CDR1 SGHAT and CDR2 FQNNGV. The CDR3 DNA reads as TGTGCCAGCAGCCTACGTCGAGGGACAGGGGGGAACACTGAAGCTTTCTTT. It translates to CASSLRRGTGGNTEAFF.

This rearrangement joins TRBV5-5 to TRBJ1-4, with no clear D. CDR1 is SGHKS and CDR2 is YYEKEE in the germline V gene (reference sequence). V was cut by 0 bases and J by 5 bases, with 8 bases left in between. The length of the CDR3 is 14 residues. The chain's CDR3 is CASSLDSLNEKLFF. Written as DNA, the CDR3 is TGTGCCAGCAGCTTGGACAGTTTAAATGAAAAACTGTTTTTT.

The chain combines TRBV27 with TRBJ2-7, with D maybe TRBD2 (5 bases). The germline V gene has CDR1 MNHEY and CDR2 SMNVEV (reference sequence). This CDR3 region has 13 residues. V lost 5 bases to trimming and J lost 5 bases, with 13 bases between them. DNA of the CDR3: TGTGCCAGCAGTCGGGTCGGAGGCCACGAGCAGTACTTC. Residues: CASSRVGGHEQYF.

This sequence joins TRBV4-1 and TRBJ1-2; TRBD1 matches 9 bases. V was clipped by 0 bases and J by 4 bases; unmatched bases: 9. Germline V lookup: CDR1 MGHRA, CDR2 YSYEKL. The CDR3 is 17 amino acids. This chain's CDR3 is CASSQDKGTGFGYGYTF. In DNA, the CDR3 is TGCGCCAGCAGCCAAGATAAGGGGACAGGGTTCGGCTATGGCTACACCTTC.

This chain uses TRBV28 with TRBJ1-3; D is possibly TRBD1 (6 bases). The V end was cut by 3 bases, the J end by 2 bases, with 8 bases between. Germline V gene sequence: CDR1 MDHEN, CDR2 SYDVKM. The CDR3 loop spans 14 amino acids. The CDR3: CASSFTGTGNTIYF. The CDR3 DNA reads TGTGCCAGCAGTTTCACAGGGACTGGAAACACCATATATTTT.

The chain links TRBV11-2 to TRBJ2-3; 12 bases fit TRBD2. After removal of 3 bases from V and 2 bases from J, the junction contained 6 bases not matched to a gene. Germline V CDR1 and CDR2: SGHAT, FQNNGV. This CDR3 has 17 residues. CDR3 DNA sequence: TGTGCCAGCAGCTTCCTTCTAGCGGGAGGGCCCACAGATACGCAGTATTTT. Protein product: CASSFLLAGGPTDTQYF.

The J gene is TRBJ1-1, the V gene TRBV14; D is undetermined. Germline-derived CDR1 and CDR2 are SGHDN and FVKESK. Trimming took 4 bases from V and 1 from J, leaving 10 bases between them. The CDR3 is 14 amino acids. The CDR3 sequence is CASSRLAPNTEAFF. The DNA for the CDR3 is TGTGCCAGCAGCCGGTTGGCACCGAACACTGAAGCTTTCTTT.